Shown below are 23 T cell receptor beta chains from a single sample sequenced in a study of T cell changes during pregnancy in multiple sclerosis. Sequencing was performed with immunoSEQ multiplex PCR; in TCRdb, only in-frame clones are kept and a portion is missing. This sample has over 10,000 clones, with around nine tenths found just once. The source was CD8+ T cells from peripheral blood mononuclear cells, collected in the first trimester of pregnancy. The receptors originated from a female donor with multiple sclerosis, enrolled in a pregnancy study.

This chain connects TRBV28 to TRBJ2-2; tentative D call: TRBD1 (5 bases). This CDR3 has 17 residues. V was trimmed by 2 bases and J by 8 bases, leaving 21 bases between them. Germline CDR1 and CDR2: MDHEN and SYDVKM. The CDR3: CASSLGQGFRSGGELFF. The CDR3 coding sequence is TGTGCCAGCAGTTTAGGGCAGGGATTCCGGAGTGGTGGGGAGCTGTTTTTT.

This clone has just one count. The V call is TRBV15, the J call TRBJ1-5; 7 bases are shared with TRBD1. Germline CDR1 reads LNHNV; CDR2 reads YYDKDF (reference sequence). J lost 7 bases, V lost 0 bases, and 6 bases had no gene match. The CDR3 has 15 amino acids. The CDR3 loop reads CATSREGGWGQPQHF. The CDR3 region has the DNA TGTGCCACCAGCAGAGAAGGGGGCTGGGGACAGCCCCAGCATTTT.

The chain joins TRBV4-1 to TRBJ1-6; the D is unclear. The CDR3 consists of 17 residues. Germline V gene sequence: CDR1 MGHRA, CDR2 YSYEKL. The V and J ends lost 0 bases and 8 bases respectively, with 17 bases between them. The CDR3 here is CASSQEGSGNDYSPLHF. The DNA of the CDR3 is TGCGCCAGCAGCCAAGAGGGGAGCGGCAATGATTATTCACCCCTCCACTTT.

V and J are TRBV27 and TRBJ1-5; D is perhaps TRBD1 (5 bases). V lost 5 bases and J 6 bases, leaving 20 bases between the germline ends. There are 16 residues in the CDR3. Germline V gene lookup returns CDR1 MNHEY and CDR2 SMNVEV (reference sequence). The CDR3 region is CASSPSGGERSQPQHF. CDR3 in DNA: TGTGCCAGCAGTCCGAGCGGGGGGGAAAGGAGTCAGCCCCAGCATTTT.

The genes are TRBV7-2 and TRBJ2-7, with D tentatively TRBD1 (6 bases). Germline lookup yields CDR1 SGHTA and CDR2 FQGNSA. V was shortened by 8 bases and J by 3 bases, with 17 bases between the two germline ends. This CDR3 is built from 14 residues. The CDR3 reads CASGYLGAVYEQYF. CDR3 bases: TGTGCCAGCGGTTACCTGGGGGCCGTCTACGAGCAGTACTTC.

J is TRBJ2-7 and V is TRBV2, with D uncertain. This CDR3 spans 10 amino acids. Looked up from germline, CDR1 is SNHLY and CDR2 is FYNNEI. The V gene lost 7 bases and the J gene lost 6 bases, with 7 bases spanning the gap. The CDR3 nucleotides read TGTGCCAGCATGGCATTCGAGCAGTACTTC. Translated: CASMAFEQYF.

The chain employs TRBV5-4 and TRBJ2-1; 8 bases fit TRBD2. CDR1 and CDR2 from the germline V gene are SGHNT and YYREEE (reference sequence). The CDR3 loop spans 15 amino acids. V lost 4 bases, J lost 6 bases, and 9 bases stayed unmatched. Here the CDR3 DNA reads TGTGCCAGCAGCCCCGGGACTAGAAAGTCCAATGAGCAGTTCTTC. Its translation: CASSPGTRKSNEQFF.

This sequence joins TRBV25-1 and TRBJ1-1; 8 positions match TRBD1. J was trimmed by 4 bases and V by 2 bases; bases with no gene match: 3. CDR1 is MGHDK, CDR2 SYGVNS, per germline. This CDR3 has 14 amino acids. Written as DNA, the CDR3 is TGTGCCAGCAGTGAAGAAACAGGGGGCACTGAAGCTTTCTTT. Amino acid sequence: CASSEETGGTEAFF.

The gene calls are TRBV19 and TRBJ1-1; possible D gene TRBD1, 5 bases. The CDR3 has 11 residues. CDR1 LNHDA and CDR2 SQIVND come from the germline V gene (reference sequence). Trimming stripped 6 bases from V and 7 bases from J, with 9 bases between. DNA for the CDR3: TGTGCCAGTAGCCAGGGTATTGAAGCTTTCTTT. Translating gives CASSQGIEAFF.

J is TRBJ2-1 and V is TRBV4-1; 7 bases fit TRBD1. Unmatched junction bases numbered 4, after V lost 0 bases and J lost 2 bases. The CDR3 totals 16 residues. Germline V gene data show CDR1 as MGHRA and CDR2 as YSYEKL. The CDR3 is CASSQERGPTYNEQFF. Here the CDR3 DNA reads TGCGCCAGCAGCCAAGAGAGGGGGCCTACCTACAATGAGCAGTTCTTC.

The chain carries TRBV7-8 and TRBJ2-3, with a weak D call TRBD1 (7 bases). V was cut by 5 bases and J by 5 bases, with 17 bases left in between. The CDR3 totals 15 residues. Germline V gene data show CDR1 as SGHVS and CDR2 as FQNEAQ. The CDR3: CASSLEQGRIDTQYF. The CDR3 nucleotides are TGTGCCAGCAGCCTGGAACAGGGGAGGATAGATACGCAGTATTTT.

This clone appeared a single time. The chain uses TRBV7-3 and TRBJ1-1; 7 positions match TRBD1. The CDR3 consists of 15 residues. Trimming removed 0 bases from V and 1 base from J; junction bases left unmatched: 2. Looked up from germline, CDR1 is SGHTA and CDR2 is FQGTGA. DNA of the CDR3: TGTGCCAGCAGCTTAACCGACAGGGCGAACACTGAAGCTTTCTTT. This encodes CASSLTDRANTEAFF. Full variable domain (outside the CDR3, taken from reference TRBV7-3 and TRBJ1-1): GAGVSQTPSNKVTEKGKYVELRCDPISGHTALYWYRQSLGQGPEFLIYFQGTGAADDSGLPNDRFFAVRPEGSVSTLKIQRTERGDSAVYLCASSLTDRANTEAFFGQGTRLTVV.

The CDR3 bases are TGCGCCAGCAGCCCATCGCAGGGATACTCTTATGGCTACACCTTC. This codes for CASSPSQGYSYGYTF. This chain connects TRBV4-1 to TRBJ1-2; perhaps TRBD1 as D (5 bases). The CDR3 has 15 residues. Trimming pared 4 bases from V and 5 bases from J, leaving 17 bases between. Looked up from germline, CDR1 is MGHRA and CDR2 is YSYEKL.

CDR3 nucleotide sequence: TGTGCCAGTCGGGAAGACCTCACAGATACGCAGTATTTT. This codes for CASREDLTDTQYF. The chain joins TRBV7-9 to TRBJ2-3; possible D gene TRBD2, 5 bases. Trimming cost V 9 bases and J 2 bases, with 12 bases left between them. Germline V gene lookup returns CDR1 SEHNR and CDR2 FQNEAQ (reference sequence). The CDR3 loop spans 13 amino acids.

The chain links TRBV5-6 to TRBJ2-5; a weak D match, TRBD2 (6 bases). V lost 1 base, J lost 6 bases, and 13 bases lay in between. Germline CDR1 reads SGHDT; CDR2 reads YYEEEE. The CDR3 length is 14 residues. The CDR3 reads CASSLSWGVQTQYF. The CDR3 DNA follows: TGTGCCAGCAGCTTGTCATGGGGGGTCCAGACCCAGTACTTC.

This chain joins TRBV4-3 and TRBJ1-2; D unclear. The ends were cut back, 0 bases at V and 5 bases at J, with 10 bases in the middle. The CDR3 is made up of 14 amino acids. Germline V lookup: CDR1 LGHNA, CDR2 YSLEER. This CDR3 is CASSQDPTVYGYTF. CDR3 sequence (DNA): TGCGCCAGCAGCCAAGACCCTACGGTATATGGCTACACCTTC.

V is TRBV6-5 and J is TRBJ1-5; TRBD1 agrees at 8 bases. CDR3 size: 14 residues. Losses at the gene ends were 6 bases for V and 3 bases for J; bases not matched to a gene: 4. The germline V gene has CDR1 MNHEY and CDR2 SVGAGI. Written as DNA, the CDR3 is TGTGCCAGCAGGACAGGGGTTAACAATCAGCCCCAGCATTTT. It encodes CASRTGVNNQPQHF.

This clone was recorded once. The chain joins TRBV7-9 to TRBJ2-1; TRBD1 matches 12 bases. CDR3 length: 18 amino acids. The V gene's germline CDR1 is SEHNR and CDR2 FQNEAQ (reference sequence). V lost 1 base and J lost 8; bases outside the gene matches: 12. CDR3 DNA: TGTGCCAGCAGCTTAGAGTTTTCCCGGGACAGGGGGCCCGATGAGCAGTTCTTC. Amino acid sequence: CASSLEFSRDRGPDEQFF.

This rearrangement joins TRBV30 to TRBJ1-4; TRBD1 matches at 10 bases. The CDR3 has 16 residues. V lost 2 bases and J lost 5; bases outside the gene matches: 8. Germline CDR1 reads GTSNPN; CDR2 reads SVGIG (reference sequence). Here the CDR3 reads CAWSPPKGQGNEKLFF. CDR3 bases: TGTGCCTGGAGTCCTCCCAAGGGACAGGGGAATGAAAAACTGTTTTTT.

The chain employs TRBV19 and TRBJ2-7; the match to TRBD1 covers 9 bases. This CDR3 is built from 16 residues. CDR1 and CDR2 from the germline V gene are LNHDA and SQIVND (reference sequence). With 4 bases clipped from V and 4 bases from J, the junction kept 11 bases outside the gene matches. This CDR3 is CASSTPRDRELYEQYF. For the CDR3, the DNA is TGTGCCAGTAGTACGCCGAGGGACAGGGAATTGTACGAGCAGTACTTC. Full variable domain (remainder filled in from reference TRBV19 and TRBJ2-7): DGGITQSPKYLFRKEGQNVTLSCEQNLNHDAMYWYRQDPGQGLRLIYYSQIVNDFQKGDIAEGYSVSREKKESFPLTVTSAQKNPTAFYLCASSTPRDRELYEQYFGPGTRLTVT.

The V gene is TRBV9, the J gene TRBJ1-2; a possible D gene is TRBD1 (5 bases). The CDR3 is 12 amino acids. The V gene lost 4 bases and the J gene lost 5 bases, with 9 bases spanning the gap. Germline lookup yields CDR1 SGDLS and CDR2 YYNGEE. CDR3 DNA: TGTGCCAGCAGCCCAGGGTCGTATGGCTACACCTTC. Its translation: CASSPGSYGYTF.

The chain uses TRBV5-4 and TRBJ1-1; 8 nucleotides align to TRBD1. The CDR3 has 13 residues. CDR1 is SGHNT, CDR2 YYREEE, per germline (reference sequence). The junction had 1 base not matched to a gene; V was cut back by 2 bases and J by 4 bases. CDR3 loop: CASSFTGGTEAFF. Here the CDR3 DNA reads TGTGCCAGCAGCTTTACAGGGGGCACTGAAGCTTTCTTT.

This chain connects TRBV9 to TRBJ2-1; 7 bases fit TRBD2. The V gene end was trimmed by 0 bases and the J gene end by 14 bases; junction bases not matched to a gene: 14. CDR1 and CDR2 from the germline V gene are SGDLS and YYNGEE. This CDR3 is 15 amino acids long. The CDR3 DNA follows: TGTGCCAGCAGCGTAGGCCGGACTTTTGGGGAGGGTAAGTTCTTC. Protein: CASSVGRTFGEGKFF.